The TCR beta chain described here comes from a study of T cell responses to AZD1222 COVID-19 vaccine. Comments on this clone: What it binds is unknown.

TCRdb's table, derived via immunoSEQ multiplex PCR, lists solely in-frame clones and lacks some. Of under 100,000 clones in the sample, 86% are singletons; the top ten hold around 8%. Findings of the study overall: Repertoire sampling happened only post peak T cell response.

The TCR originated in an adult in good health. This material consisted of peripheral blood, taken on day 0 of AZD1222 vaccination.

CDR3 nucleotide sequence: TGCAGTGCTAGTGAGACAGGGGCATTCTATGGCTACACCTTC. Amino acids: CSASETGAFYGYTF. The chain is built from TRBV20-1 and TRBJ1-2; 8 bases map to TRBD1. The CDR3 loop spans 14 amino acids. J was trimmed by 4 bases and V by 3 bases; bases with no gene match: 7. Per the germline V gene, CDR1 is DFQATT and CDR2 is SNEGSKA (reference sequence).